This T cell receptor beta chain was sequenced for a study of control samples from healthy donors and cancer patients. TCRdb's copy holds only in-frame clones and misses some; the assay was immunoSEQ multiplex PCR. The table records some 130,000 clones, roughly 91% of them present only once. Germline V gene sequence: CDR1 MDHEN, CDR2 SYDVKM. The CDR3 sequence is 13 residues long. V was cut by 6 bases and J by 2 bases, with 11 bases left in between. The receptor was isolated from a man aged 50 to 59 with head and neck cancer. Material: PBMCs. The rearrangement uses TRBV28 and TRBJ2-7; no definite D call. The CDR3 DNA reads TGTGCCAGCAGGGGCAGTCAAACCTACGAGCAGTACTTC. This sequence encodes CASRGSQTYEQYF.